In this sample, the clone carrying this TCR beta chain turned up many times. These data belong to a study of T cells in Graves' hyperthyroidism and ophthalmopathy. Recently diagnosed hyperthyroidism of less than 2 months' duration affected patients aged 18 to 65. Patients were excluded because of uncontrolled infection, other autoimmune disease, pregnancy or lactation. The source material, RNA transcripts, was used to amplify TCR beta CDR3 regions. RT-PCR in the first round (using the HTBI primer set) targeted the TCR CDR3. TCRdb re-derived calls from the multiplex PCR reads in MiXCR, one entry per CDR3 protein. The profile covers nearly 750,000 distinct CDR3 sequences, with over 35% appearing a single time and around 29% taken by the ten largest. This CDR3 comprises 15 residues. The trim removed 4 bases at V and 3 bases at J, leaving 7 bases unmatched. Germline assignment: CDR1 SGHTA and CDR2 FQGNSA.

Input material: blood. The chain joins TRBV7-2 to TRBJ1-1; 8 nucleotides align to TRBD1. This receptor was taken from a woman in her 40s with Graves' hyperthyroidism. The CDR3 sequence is CASSSPDRGDTEAFF. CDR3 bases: TGTGCCAGCAGCTCCCCCGACAGGGGAGACACTGAAGCTTTCTTT.